This is a list of T cell receptor beta chains from one sample in a study of chemoradiotherapy in HPV16-positive cancers. Sequencing used immunoSEQ multiplex PCR; TCRdb keeps in-frame clones, though not all of them. This sample has tens of thousands of clones, with about 89% found just once. The sequenced sample was blood, obtained from a patient who underwent chemoradiotherapy. These receptors came from a human donor with HPV-associated anogenital cancer. Each CDR3 is given with its conserved first and last residue. Each record gives: V gene, clone size, D gene, CDR3 length, J gene, CDR3 protein, CDR3 DNA. D genes are given only for firm matches. Size tells how often a clone was seen (once, few, many) or the class of an expanded clone, and some rows leave it out.

TRBV7-8	.	.	16	TRBJ2-7	CASSSRLNGGLYEQYF	TGTGCCAGCAGCTCCCGACTGAACGGCGGCTTATACGAGCAGTACTTC
TRBV5-1	.	TRBD1	17	TRBJ2-5	CASSLSSGGLHHETQYF	TGCGCCAGCAGCTTGTCATCAGGGGGCTTGCACCACGAGACCCAGTACTTC
TRBV19	.	.	16	TRBJ2-5	CASSIGLRRGQETQYF	TGTGCCAGTAGTATAGGACTCCGGCGGGGCCAAGAGACCCAGTACTTC
TRBV6-4	.	TRBD2	17	TRBJ2-1	CASSGSAGGPPLDEQFF	TGTGCCAGCAGCGGGTCAGCGGGGGGGCCCCCCTTGGATGAGCAGTTCTTC
TRBV29-1	.	TRBD2	14	TRBJ2-7	CSVSGLAASYEQYF	TGCAGCGTATCGGGACTAGCGGCCTCCTACGAGCAGTACTTC
TRBV6-5	few	.	13	TRBJ1-2	CASSPGRNYGYTF	TGTGCCAGCTCCCCTGGGCGGAACTATGGCTACACCTTC
TRBV5-1	.	TRBD1	15	TRBJ2-2	CASSLQGAPTGELFF	TGCGCCAGCAGCTTGCAGGGGGCGCCGACCGGGGAGCTGTTTTTT
TRBV2	.	.	14	TRBJ2-3	CASARGDSTDTQYF	TGTGCCAGCGCCCGGGGAGATAGCACAGATACGCAGTATTTT
TRBV6-5	.	.	13	TRBJ1-4	CASSYESGEKLFF	TGTGCCAGCAGTTACGAGTCAGGGGAAAAACTGTTTTTT
TRBV5-8	.	.	17	TRBJ2-1	CASSLAGRGPSYNEQFF	TGTGCCAGCAGCTTGGCGGGGCGGGGGCCCTCCTACAATGAGCAGTTCTTC
TRBV7-2	.	.	12	TRBJ2-7	CASSPTDVEQYF	TGTGCCAGCAGTCCAACAGACGTAGAGCAGTACTTC
TRBV6-5	.	.	15	TRBJ2-6	CASRAFASGANVLTF	TGTGCCAGCAGGGCCTTTGCGTCTGGGGCCAACGTCCTGACTTTC
TRBV5-1	.	.	15	TRBJ2-3	CASGWSASFTDTQYF	TGCGCCAGCGGATGGAGTGCATCCTTTACAGATACGCAGTATTTT